Each of the 22 T cell receptor beta chains below was sequenced from the same sample in a study of shared clonotypes between healthy human individuals. Naive-designated CD8 cells lacked CD45RO, were positively enriched for CCR7, and omitted terminally differentiated effector memory CD45RA+ cells. Some clones are missing from TCRdb's copy, which holds only in-frame ones; the method was immunoSEQ multiplex PCR. The sample lists more than 2 million clones, about 94% occurring once. Input material: naive CD8+ T cells from PBMCs. These receptors all come from a man younger than 35 in good health. Some clones in this sample may be carry-over from other donors' samples.

This chain links TRBV7-8 with TRBJ2-7, with D hard to call. This CDR3 spans 14 amino acids. CDR1 and CDR2 (germline): SGHVS, FQNEAQ. Between the trimmed V and J ends, which lost 1 base and 6 bases, there was a span of 13 bases. The CDR3 DNA sequence: TGTGCCAGCAGCTTAGTTAACTCCCCGGGCGAGCAGTACTTC. This encodes CASSLVNSPGEQYF.

The chain has TRBV7-9 and TRBJ2-6; the D gene is possibly TRBD1 (5 bases). The CDR3 spans 16 residues. Trimming took off 5 bases at V and 2 bases at J, with 13 bases between the two ends. Germline V CDR1 and CDR2: SEHNR, FQNEAQ (reference sequence). The CDR3 spells CASSRTGPTGANVLTF. The DNA of the CDR3 is TGTGCCAGCAGCCGAACAGGACCGACTGGGGCCAACGTCCTGACTTTC.

The V gene is TRBV19, the J gene TRBJ2-1; D might be TRBD2 (6 bases). Trimming took off 1 base at V and 7 bases at J, with 14 bases between the two ends. This CDR3 region has 15 residues. In germline, CDR1 is LNHDA, CDR2 SQIVND (reference sequence). Written as DNA, the CDR3 is TGTGCCAGTAGTATAGCGGTCGGGGGTTGGAATGAGCAGTTCTTC. Its translation is CASSIAVGGWNEQFF.

This CDR3 is CSAGPTGNSDGYTF. The DNA of the CDR3 is TGCAGCGCTGGGCCGACAGGGAACTCGGATGGCTACACCTTC. V gene TRBV29-1 combines with J gene TRBJ1-2; 7 nucleotides match TRBD1. Unmatched junction bases numbered 14, after V lost 7 bases and J lost 6 bases. Germline loops: CDR1 SQVTM, CDR2 ANQGSEA. The CDR3 spans 14 residues.

This clone was recorded only once. The V gene is TRBV11-3, the J gene TRBJ2-7, with TRBD2 identical over 9 bases. Looked up from germline, CDR1 is SGHNT and CDR2 is YENEEA. J lost 1 base, V lost 5 bases, and 3 bases had no gene match. CDR3 length equals 14 residues. CDR3 amino acids: CASSKTSGSYEQYF. The CDR3 DNA sequence: TGTGCCAGCAGCAAGACTAGCGGATCCTACGAGCAGTACTTC.

V usage is TRBV13 and J usage is TRBJ2-3, with 8 positions matching TRBD2. The V segment lost 5 bases and the J segment 2 bases; nucleotides outside the gene matches: 18. CDR3 length: 19 amino acids. Germline V gene lookup returns CDR1 PRHDT and CDR2 FYEKMQ (reference sequence). The CDR3 loop is CASSTRESGGRRHTDTQYF. The CDR3 DNA follows: TGTGCCAGCAGCACCCGAGAGAGCGGCGGGAGGCGCCACACAGATACGCAGTATTTT.

The gene calls are TRBV9 and TRBJ2-3; 8 positions agree with TRBD2. Germline V lookup: CDR1 SGDLS, CDR2 YYNGEE. This CDR3 has 16 residues. V trimming: 5 bases; J trimming: 0 bases; junction bases outside the gene matches: 8. The CDR3 reads CASRYGLALSTDTQYF. The CDR3 DNA is TGTGCCAGCAGATATGGACTAGCCCTAAGCACAGATACGCAGTATTTT. Full variable domain (outside the CDR3, taken from reference TRBV9 and TRBJ2-3): DSGVTQTPKHLITATGQRVTLRCSPRSGDLSVYWYQQSLDQGLQFLIQYYNGEERAKGNILERFSAQQFPDLHSELNLSSLELGDSALYFCASRYGLALSTDTQYFGPGTRLTVL.

The J gene is TRBJ2-7, the V gene TRBV5-5; possibly TRBD2 for D (6 bases). This CDR3 spans 15 amino acids. CDR1 and CDR2 (germline): SGHKS, YYEKEE (reference sequence). The V and J ends lost 2 bases and 2 bases respectively, with 14 bases between them. As DNA, the CDR3 is TGTGCCAGCAGCTTAGAGCGGGTCGGGCCCTACGAGCAGTACTTC. Its translation is CASSLERVGPYEQYF.

The V and J genes are TRBV28 and TRBJ2-5; perhaps TRBD1 as D (6 bases). Trimming removed 5 bases at V and 5 bases at J, with 12 bases between. Germline assignment: CDR1 MDHEN and CDR2 SYDVKM. The CDR3 length is 13 residues. CDR3: CASSEQGQETQYF. The CDR3 bases are TGTGCCAGCAGTGAACAGGGTCAGGAGACCCAGTACTTC.

The CDR3 region is CASSPMSDTQYF. The CDR3 DNA reads as TGTGCCAGCAGCCCCATGTCTGATACGCAGTATTTT. The chain has TRBV11-2 and TRBJ2-3; D ambiguous. V lost 5 bases and J 6 bases, leaving 9 bases between the germline ends. This CDR3 has 12 amino acids. The V gene's germline CDR1 is SGHAT and CDR2 FQNNGV. Based on the CDR3 plus reference TRBV11-2 and TRBJ2-3, the full variable domain is EAGVAQSPRYKIIEKRQSVAFWCNPISGHATLYWYQQILGQGPKLLIQFQNNGVVDDSQLPKDRFSAERLKGVDSTLKIQPAKLEDSAVYLCASSPMSDTQYFGPGTRLTVL.

The chain uses TRBV11-2 and TRBJ2-3; 11 nucleotides align to TRBD2. The CDR3 spans 17 residues. The V gene's germline CDR1 is SGHAT and CDR2 FQNNGV. With V trimmed by 1 base and J by 8 bases, 11 bases remained unmatched. Here the CDR3 reads CASSLGPDVSGRVTQYF. For the CDR3, the DNA is TGTGCCAGCAGCTTAGGTCCTGACGTTAGCGGGAGGGTTACGCAGTATTTT.

A note on this clone: This same CDR3 is encoded by further DNA sequences in the sample. The V and J genes are TRBV28 and TRBJ2-2; D gene unclear. The CDR3 runs to 12 residues. Trimming removed 6 bases from V and 4 bases from J, with 6 bases in between. Germline CDR1 and CDR2: MDHEN and SYDVKM. CDR3 sequence reads: CASRDFTGELFF. DNA for the CDR3: TGTGCCAGCAGGGATTTCACCGGGGAGCTGTTTTTT.

V usage is TRBV9 and J usage is TRBJ1-1; 10 bases map to TRBD1. V shed 3 bases, J shed 8 bases, and the junction held 7 bases outside the gene matches. Germline loops: CDR1 SGDLS, CDR2 YYNGEE. CDR3 length: 14 amino acids. The CDR3 is CASSAPGTGAEAFF. Here the CDR3 DNA reads TGTGCCAGCAGCGCCCCCGGGACAGGGGCCGAAGCTTTCTTT.

This clone has a single count. V and J are TRBV9 and TRBJ2-3; 10 positions match TRBD2. V was pared by 3 bases and J by 5 bases, with 9 bases of the junction left unmatched. The V gene's germline CDR1 is SGDLS and CDR2 YYNGEE. The CDR3 length is 16 residues. As DNA, the CDR3 is TGTGCCAGCAGCGACCCATTAGCGGGAGGTCAAGATACGCAGTATTTT. Residues: CASSDPLAGGQDTQYF.

Concerning this clone itself: Additional DNA sequences in this sample encode the identical CDR3. This sequence joins TRBV9 and TRBJ2-2; D uncertain. Trimming cost V 0 bases and J 6 bases, with 3 bases left between them. The CDR3 covers 12 residues. Germline CDR1 and CDR2: SGDLS and YYNGEE. The CDR3 protein is CASSVEPGELFF. The CDR3, as DNA: TGTGCCAGCAGCGTAGAGCCCGGGGAGCTGTTTTTT.

This sequence joins TRBV11-2 and TRBJ2-7; 8 bases match TRBD2. With 7 bases clipped from V and 0 bases from J, the junction kept 5 bases outside the gene matches. The CDR3 is 14 residues long. Germline V gene data show CDR1 as SGHAT and CDR2 as FQNNGV. CDR3 in amino acids: CASKPSGSSYEQYF. In DNA, the CDR3 is TGTGCCAGCAAACCCAGCGGGAGCTCCTACGAGCAGTACTTC. The full variable domain, rest sourced from reference TRBV11-2 and TRBJ2-7, is EAGVAQSPRYKIIEKRQSVAFWCNPISGHATLYWYQQILGQGPKLLIQFQNNGVVDDSQLPKDRFSAERLKGVDSTLKIQPAKLEDSAVYLCASKPSGSSYEQYFGPGTRLTVT.

This rearrangement joins TRBV6-1 to TRBJ1-2; 9 bases are a match to TRBD1. V was pared by 6 bases and J by 5 bases, with 7 bases of the junction left unmatched. This CDR3 spans 14 amino acids. CDR1 and CDR2 from the germline V gene are MNHNS and SASEGT. The CDR3 loop is CASRGGQGPYGYTF. CDR3 DNA sequence: TGTGCCAGCAGGGGGGGACAGGGCCCGTATGGCTACACCTTC.

The chain couples TRBV4-3 to TRBJ2-1; the D gene is possibly TRBD1 (6 bases). This CDR3 contains 16 residues. V lost 0 bases to trimming and J lost 5 bases, with 14 bases between them. Germline V gene data show CDR1 as LGHNA and CDR2 as YSLEER. This CDR3 is CASSQEITGSDNEQFF. In DNA form, the CDR3 reads TGCGCCAGCAGCCAAGAAATTACAGGGTCGGACAATGAGCAGTTCTTC.

The chain uses TRBV6-1 and TRBJ2-3; TRBD1 matches 12 bases. J was trimmed by 1 base and V by 0 bases; bases with no gene match: 2. Germline assignment: CDR1 MNHNS and CDR2 SASEGT. CDR3 length: 17 amino acids. The CDR3 region is CASSEAWDRGRTDTQYF. CDR3 nucleotide sequence: TGTGCCAGCAGTGAAGCCTGGGACAGGGGGCGCACAGATACGCAGTATTTT.

This clone was seen a handful of times. V gene TRBV4-1 combines with J gene TRBJ1-3; no reliable D call. Germline lookup yields CDR1 MGHRA and CDR2 YSYEKL. Trimming shortened V by 1 base and J by 4 bases, and 8 bases separated the two germline ends. The CDR3 sequence is 14 residues long. CDR3 nucleotide sequence: TGCGCCAGCAGCCAAGCGCTTTCGGGAAACACCATATATTTT. Translated: CASSQALSGNTIYF.

A single count supports this clone. The chain recombines TRBV4-2 with TRBJ2-1, with D perhaps matching TRBD2 (6 bases). Germline-derived CDR1 and CDR2 are LGHNA and YNFKEQ. With 5 bases removed from V and 7 bases from J, the gap between germline ends came to 12 bases. This CDR3 is built from 13 residues. The CDR3 sequence: CASSGVGGNEQFF. CDR3 in DNA: TGTGCCAGCAGCGGGGTGGGGGGAAATGAGCAGTTCTTC.

This sequence joins TRBV25-1 and TRBJ1-2; D is unclear. V lost 2 bases and J 5 bases, leaving 6 bases between the germline ends. The germline V gene has CDR1 MGHDK and CDR2 SYGVNS. The CDR3 length is 12 residues. The CDR3 is CASSEVNYGYTF. The DNA for the CDR3 is TGTGCCAGCAGTGAAGTCAATTATGGCTACACCTTC.